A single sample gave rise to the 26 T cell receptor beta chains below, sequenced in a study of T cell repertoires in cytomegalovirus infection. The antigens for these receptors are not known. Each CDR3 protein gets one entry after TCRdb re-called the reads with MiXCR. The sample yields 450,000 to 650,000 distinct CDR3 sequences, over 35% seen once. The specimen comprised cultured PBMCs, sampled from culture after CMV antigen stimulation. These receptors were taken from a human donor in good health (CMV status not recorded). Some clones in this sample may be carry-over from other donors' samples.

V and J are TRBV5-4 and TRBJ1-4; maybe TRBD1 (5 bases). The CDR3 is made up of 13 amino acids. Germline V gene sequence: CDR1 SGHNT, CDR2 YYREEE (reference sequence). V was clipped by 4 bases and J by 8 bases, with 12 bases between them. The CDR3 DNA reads TGTGCCAGCAGCCTGATGGGGGTGGAAAAACTGTTTTTT. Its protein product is CASSLMGVEKLFF.

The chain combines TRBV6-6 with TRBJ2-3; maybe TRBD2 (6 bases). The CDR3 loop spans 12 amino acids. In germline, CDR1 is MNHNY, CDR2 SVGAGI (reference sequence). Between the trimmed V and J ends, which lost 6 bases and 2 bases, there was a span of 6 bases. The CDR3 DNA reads TGTGCCAGCAGACTAGCCACAGATACGCAGTATTTT. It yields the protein CASRLATDTQYF.

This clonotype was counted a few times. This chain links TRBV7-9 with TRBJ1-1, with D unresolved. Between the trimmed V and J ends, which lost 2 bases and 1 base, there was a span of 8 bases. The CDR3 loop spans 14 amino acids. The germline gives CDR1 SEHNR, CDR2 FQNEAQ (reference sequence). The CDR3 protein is CASSLFTANTEAFF. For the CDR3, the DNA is TGTGCCAGCAGCTTATTCACGGCGAACACTGAAGCTTTCTTT.

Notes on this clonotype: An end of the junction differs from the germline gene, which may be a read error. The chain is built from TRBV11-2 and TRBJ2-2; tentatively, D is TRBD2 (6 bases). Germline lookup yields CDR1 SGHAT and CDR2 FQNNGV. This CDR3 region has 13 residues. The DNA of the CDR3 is TGTGGCAGCAGCTTAGGCCCGATCAGCGGGCCCTTTTTT. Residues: CGSSLGPISGPFF.

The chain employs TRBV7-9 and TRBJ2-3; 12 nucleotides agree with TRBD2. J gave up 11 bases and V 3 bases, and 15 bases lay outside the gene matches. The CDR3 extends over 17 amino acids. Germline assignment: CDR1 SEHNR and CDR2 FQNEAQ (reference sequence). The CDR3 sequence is CASSLNTLTSGSVEQYF. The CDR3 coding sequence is TGTGCCAGCAGCTTGAACACACTGACTAGCGGGAGCGTTGAGCAGTATTTT.

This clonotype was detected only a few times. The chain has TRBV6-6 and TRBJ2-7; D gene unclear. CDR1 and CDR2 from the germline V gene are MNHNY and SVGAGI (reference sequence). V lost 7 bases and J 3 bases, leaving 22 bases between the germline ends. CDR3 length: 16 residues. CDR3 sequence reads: CASTEGTAPMGYEQYF. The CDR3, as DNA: TGTGCCAGCACCGAAGGAACGGCACCAATGGGCTACGAGCAGTACTTC.

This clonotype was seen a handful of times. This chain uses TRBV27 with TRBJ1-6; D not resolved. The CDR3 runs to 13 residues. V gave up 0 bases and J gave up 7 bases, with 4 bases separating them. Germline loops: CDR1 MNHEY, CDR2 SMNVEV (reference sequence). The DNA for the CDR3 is TGTGCCAGCAGTTTATCGATGAATTCACCCCTCCACTTT. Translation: CASSLSMNSPLHF.

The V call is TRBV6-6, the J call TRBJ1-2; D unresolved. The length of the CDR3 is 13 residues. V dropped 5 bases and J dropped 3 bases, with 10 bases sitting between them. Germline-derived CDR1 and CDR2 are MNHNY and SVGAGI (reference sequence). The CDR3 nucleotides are TGTGCCAGCAGTCGTCCCACGTACTATGGCTACACCTTC. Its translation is CASSRPTYYGYTF.

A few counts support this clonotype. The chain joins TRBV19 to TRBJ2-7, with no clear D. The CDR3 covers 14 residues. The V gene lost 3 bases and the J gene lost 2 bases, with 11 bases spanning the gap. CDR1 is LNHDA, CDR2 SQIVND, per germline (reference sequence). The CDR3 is CASSIGTLAYEQYF. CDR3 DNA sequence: TGTGCCAGTAGTATCGGCACTCTTGCCTACGAGCAGTACTTC. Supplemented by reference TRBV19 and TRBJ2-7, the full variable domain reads DGGITQSPKYLFRKEGQNVTLSCEQNLNHDAMYWYRQDPGQGLRLIYYSQIVNDFQKGDIAEGYSVSREKKESFPLTVTSAQKNPTAFYLCASSIGTLAYEQYFGPGTRLTVT.

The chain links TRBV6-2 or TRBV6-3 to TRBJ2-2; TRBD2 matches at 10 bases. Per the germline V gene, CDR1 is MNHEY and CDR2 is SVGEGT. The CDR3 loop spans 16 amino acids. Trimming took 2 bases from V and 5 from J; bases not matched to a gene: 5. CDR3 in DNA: TGTGCCAGCAGTTACCAAAGCGGGAGGGAAACCGGGGAGCTGTTTTTT. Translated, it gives CASSYQSGRETGELFF.

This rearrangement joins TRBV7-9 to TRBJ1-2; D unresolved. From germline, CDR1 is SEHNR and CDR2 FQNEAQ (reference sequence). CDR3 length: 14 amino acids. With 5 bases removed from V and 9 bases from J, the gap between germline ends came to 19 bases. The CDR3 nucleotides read TGTGCCAGCAGCCCACTAGGTGTAGGGAGTAGCTACACCTTC. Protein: CASSPLGVGSSYTF.

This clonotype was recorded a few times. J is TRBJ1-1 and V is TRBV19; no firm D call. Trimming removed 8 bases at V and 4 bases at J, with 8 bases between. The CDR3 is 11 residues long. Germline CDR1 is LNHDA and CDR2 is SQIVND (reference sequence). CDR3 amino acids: CASATGTEAFF. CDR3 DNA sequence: TGTGCCAGTGCGACGGGCACTGAAGCTTTCTTT.

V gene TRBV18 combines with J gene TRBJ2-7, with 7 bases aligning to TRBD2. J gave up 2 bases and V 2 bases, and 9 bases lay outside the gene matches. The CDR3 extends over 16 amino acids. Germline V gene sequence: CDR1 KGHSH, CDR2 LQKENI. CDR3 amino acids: CASSPNPGTIPYEQYF. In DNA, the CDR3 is TGTGCCAGCTCACCAAACCCCGGGACTATTCCCTACGAGCAGTACTTC.

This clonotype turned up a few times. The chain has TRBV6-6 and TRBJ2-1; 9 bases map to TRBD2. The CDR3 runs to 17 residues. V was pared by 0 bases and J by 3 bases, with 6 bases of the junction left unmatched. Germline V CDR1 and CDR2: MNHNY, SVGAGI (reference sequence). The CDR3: CASSYSQAGGIYNEQFF. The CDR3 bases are TGTGCCAGCAGTTACTCCCAGGCGGGAGGGATCTACAATGAGCAGTTCTTC.

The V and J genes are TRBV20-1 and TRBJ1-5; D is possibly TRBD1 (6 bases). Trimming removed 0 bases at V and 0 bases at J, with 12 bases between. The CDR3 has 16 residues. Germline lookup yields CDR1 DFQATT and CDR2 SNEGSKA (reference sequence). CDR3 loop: CSARDMHRASNQPQHF. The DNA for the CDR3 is TGCAGTGCTAGAGATATGCACAGGGCTAGCAATCAGCCCCAGCATTTT.

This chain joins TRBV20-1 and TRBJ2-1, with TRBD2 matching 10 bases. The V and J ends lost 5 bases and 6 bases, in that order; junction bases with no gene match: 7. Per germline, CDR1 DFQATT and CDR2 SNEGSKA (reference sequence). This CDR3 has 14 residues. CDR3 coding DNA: TGCAGTGCTCCTCAAAAGCGGGGGGGCAATGAGCAGTTCTTC. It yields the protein CSAPQKRGGNEQFF.

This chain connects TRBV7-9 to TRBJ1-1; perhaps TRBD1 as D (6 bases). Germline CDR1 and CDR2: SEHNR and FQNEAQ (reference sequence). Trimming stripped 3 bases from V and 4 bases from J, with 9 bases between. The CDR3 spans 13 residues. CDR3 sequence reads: CASSFETGTEAFF. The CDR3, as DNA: TGTGCCAGCAGCTTCGAGACAGGCACTGAAGCTTTCTTT.

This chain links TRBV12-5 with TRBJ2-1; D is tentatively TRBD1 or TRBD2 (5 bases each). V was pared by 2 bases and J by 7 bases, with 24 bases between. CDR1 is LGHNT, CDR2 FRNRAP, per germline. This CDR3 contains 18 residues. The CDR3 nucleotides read TGTGCTAGTGGTTTGCTCCGGGACGGAACCGCGGTGACGAATGAGCAGTTCTTC. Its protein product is CASGLLRDGTAVTNEQFF.

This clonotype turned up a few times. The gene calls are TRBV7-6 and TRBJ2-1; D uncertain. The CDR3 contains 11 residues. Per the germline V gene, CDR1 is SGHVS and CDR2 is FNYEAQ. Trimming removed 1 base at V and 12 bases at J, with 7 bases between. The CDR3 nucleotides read TGTGCCAGCAGCTTAGGGAATAGGCAGTTCTTC. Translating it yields CASSLGNRQFF.

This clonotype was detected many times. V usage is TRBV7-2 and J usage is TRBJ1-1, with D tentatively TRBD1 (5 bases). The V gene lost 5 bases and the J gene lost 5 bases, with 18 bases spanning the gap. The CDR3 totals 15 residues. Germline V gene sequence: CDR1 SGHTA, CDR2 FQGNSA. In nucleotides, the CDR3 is TGTGCCAGCAGCCTCTACGGTCCAGGGTCGACTGAAGCTTTCTTT. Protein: CASSLYGPGSTEAFF.

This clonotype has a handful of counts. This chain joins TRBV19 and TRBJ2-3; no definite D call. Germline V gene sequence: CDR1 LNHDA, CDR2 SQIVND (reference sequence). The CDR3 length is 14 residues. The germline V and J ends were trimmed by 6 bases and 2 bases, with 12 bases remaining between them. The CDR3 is CASSWAVITDTQYF. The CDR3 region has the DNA TGTGCCAGTAGCTGGGCGGTGATCACAGATACGCAGTATTTT.

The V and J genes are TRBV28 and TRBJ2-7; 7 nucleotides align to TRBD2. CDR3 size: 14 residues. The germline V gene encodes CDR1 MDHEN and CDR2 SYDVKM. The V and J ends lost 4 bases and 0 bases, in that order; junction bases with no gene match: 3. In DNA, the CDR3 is TGTGCCAGCAGTTCCCCTAGCGGCTCCTACGAGCAGTACTTC. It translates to CASSSPSGSYEQYF.

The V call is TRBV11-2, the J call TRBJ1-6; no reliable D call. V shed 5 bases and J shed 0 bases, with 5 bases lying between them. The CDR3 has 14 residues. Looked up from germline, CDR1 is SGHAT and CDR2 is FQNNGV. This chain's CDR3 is CASSKSSYNSPLHF. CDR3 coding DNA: TGTGCCAGCAGCAAAAGCTCCTATAATTCACCCCTCCACTTT. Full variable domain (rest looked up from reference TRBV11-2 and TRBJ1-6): EAGVAQSPRYKIIEKRQSVAFWCNPISGHATLYWYQQILGQGPKLLIQFQNNGVVDDSQLPKDRFSAERLKGVDSTLKIQPAKLEDSAVYLCASSKSSYNSPLHFGNGTRLTVT.

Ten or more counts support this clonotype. The CDR3 DNA reads as TGTGCCAGCAGCTTAGTGAACTATGGCTACACCTTC. Its translation is CASSLVNYGYTF. The V and J genes are TRBV7-2 and TRBJ1-2; unclear D gene. V lost 1 base, J lost 2 bases, and 2 bases lay in between. Germline CDR1 and CDR2: SGHTA and FQGNSA. CDR3 length: 12 residues.

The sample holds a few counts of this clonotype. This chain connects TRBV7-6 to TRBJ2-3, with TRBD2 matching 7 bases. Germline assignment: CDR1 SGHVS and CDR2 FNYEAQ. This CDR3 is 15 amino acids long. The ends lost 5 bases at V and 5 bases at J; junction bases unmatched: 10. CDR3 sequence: CASSPYGEGQDTQYF. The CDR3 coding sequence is TGTGCCAGCAGCCCCTATGGGGAGGGCCAAGATACGCAGTATTTT.

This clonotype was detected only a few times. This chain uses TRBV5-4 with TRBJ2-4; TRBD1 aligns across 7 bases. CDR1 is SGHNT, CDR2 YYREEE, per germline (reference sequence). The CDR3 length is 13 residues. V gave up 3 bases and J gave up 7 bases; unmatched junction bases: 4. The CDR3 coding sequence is TGTGCCAGCAGCTCTACAGGGGATAACATTCAGTACTTC. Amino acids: CASSSTGDNIQYF. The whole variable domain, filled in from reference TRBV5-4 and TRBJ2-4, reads ETGVTQSPTHLIKTRGQQVTLRCSSQSGHNTVSWYQQALGQGPQFIFQYYREEENGRGNFPPRFSGLQFPNYSSELNVNALELDDSALYLCASSSTGDNIQYFGAGTRLSVL.